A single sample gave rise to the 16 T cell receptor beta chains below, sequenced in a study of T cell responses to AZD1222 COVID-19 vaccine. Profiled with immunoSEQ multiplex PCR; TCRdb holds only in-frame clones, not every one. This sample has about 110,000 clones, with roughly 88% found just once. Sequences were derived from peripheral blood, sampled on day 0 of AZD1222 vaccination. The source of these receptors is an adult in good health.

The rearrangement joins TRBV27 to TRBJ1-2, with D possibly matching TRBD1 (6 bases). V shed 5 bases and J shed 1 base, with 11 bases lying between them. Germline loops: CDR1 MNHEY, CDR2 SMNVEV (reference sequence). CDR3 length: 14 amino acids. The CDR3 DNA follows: TGTGCCAGCAGTCTACAGGGTAATAACTATGGCTACACCTTC. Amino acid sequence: CASSLQGNNYGYTF.

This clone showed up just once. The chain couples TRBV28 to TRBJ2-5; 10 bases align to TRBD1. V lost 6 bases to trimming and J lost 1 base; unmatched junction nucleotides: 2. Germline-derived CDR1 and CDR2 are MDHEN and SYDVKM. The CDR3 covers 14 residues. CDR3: CASRTGGPQETQYF. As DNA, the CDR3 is TGTGCCAGCAGGACAGGGGGCCCCCAAGAGACCCAGTACTTC.

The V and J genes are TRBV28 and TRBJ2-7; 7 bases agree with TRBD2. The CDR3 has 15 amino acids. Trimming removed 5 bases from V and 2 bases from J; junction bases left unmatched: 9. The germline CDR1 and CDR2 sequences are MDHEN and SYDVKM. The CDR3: CASSLSGNGAYEQYF. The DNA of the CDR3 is TGTGCCAGCAGTCTCAGCGGGAATGGGGCCTACGAGCAGTACTTC.

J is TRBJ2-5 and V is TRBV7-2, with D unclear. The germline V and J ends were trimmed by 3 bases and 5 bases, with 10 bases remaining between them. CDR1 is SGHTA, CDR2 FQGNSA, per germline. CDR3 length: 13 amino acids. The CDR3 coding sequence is TGTGCCAGCAGCTTTGCCGTCCGTGAGACCCAGTACTTC. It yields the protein CASSFAVRETQYF.

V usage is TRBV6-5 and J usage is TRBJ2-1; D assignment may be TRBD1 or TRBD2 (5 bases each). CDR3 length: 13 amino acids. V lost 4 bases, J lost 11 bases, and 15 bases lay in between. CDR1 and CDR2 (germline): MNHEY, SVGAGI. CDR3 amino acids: CASSSGTPLKQFF. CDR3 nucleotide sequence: TGTGCCAGCAGTTCCGGGACGCCCTTAAAGCAGTTCTTC.

The CDR3 DNA reads TGTGCCAGCAGTGCAGGGTTTATTAATTCCGACACTGAAGCTTTCTTT. Its translation: CASSAGFINSDTEAFF. The genes are TRBV9 and TRBJ1-1; the D gene is possibly TRBD1 (5 bases). CDR1 is SGDLS, CDR2 YYNGEE, per germline. V shed 5 bases and J shed 3 bases, with 20 bases lying between them. This CDR3 comprises 16 residues.

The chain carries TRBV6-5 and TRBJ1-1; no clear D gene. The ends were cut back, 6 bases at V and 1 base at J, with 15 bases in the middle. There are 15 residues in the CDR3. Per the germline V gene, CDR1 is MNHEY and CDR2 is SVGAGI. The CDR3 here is CASRPRLGGNTEAFF. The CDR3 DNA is TGTGCCAGCAGGCCGAGATTGGGAGGGAACACTGAAGCTTTCTTT.

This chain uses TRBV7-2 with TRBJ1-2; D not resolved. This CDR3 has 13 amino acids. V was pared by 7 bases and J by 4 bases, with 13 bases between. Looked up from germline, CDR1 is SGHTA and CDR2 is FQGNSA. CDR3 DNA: TGTGCCAGCACCCAATCCGGGATCTATGGCTACACCTTC. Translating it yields CASTQSGIYGYTF.

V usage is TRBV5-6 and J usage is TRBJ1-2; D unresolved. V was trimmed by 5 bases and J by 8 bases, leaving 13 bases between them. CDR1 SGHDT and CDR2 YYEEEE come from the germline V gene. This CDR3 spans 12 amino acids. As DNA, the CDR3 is TGTGCCAGCAGAACCCATGGGAAGGGCTACACCTTC. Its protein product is CASRTHGKGYTF.

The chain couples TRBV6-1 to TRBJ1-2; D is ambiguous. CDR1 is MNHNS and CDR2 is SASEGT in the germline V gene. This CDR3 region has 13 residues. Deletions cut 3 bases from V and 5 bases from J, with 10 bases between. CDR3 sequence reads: CASSDPNSYGYTF. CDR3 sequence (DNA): TGTGCCAGCAGTGACCCCAATTCGTATGGCTACACCTTC.

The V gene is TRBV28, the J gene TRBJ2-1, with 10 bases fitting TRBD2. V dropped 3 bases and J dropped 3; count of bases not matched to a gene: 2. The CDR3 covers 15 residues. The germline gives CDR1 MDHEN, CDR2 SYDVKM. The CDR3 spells CASSLLAGVYNEQFF. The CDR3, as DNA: TGTGCCAGCAGTTTGCTAGCGGGAGTCTACAATGAGCAGTTCTTC.

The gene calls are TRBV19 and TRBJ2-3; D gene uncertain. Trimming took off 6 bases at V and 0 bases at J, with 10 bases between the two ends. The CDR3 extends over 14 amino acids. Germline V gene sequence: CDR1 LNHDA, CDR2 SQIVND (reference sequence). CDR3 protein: CASRPDTSTDTQYF. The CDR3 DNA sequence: TGTGCCAGTAGACCGGATACTAGCACAGATACGCAGTATTTT.

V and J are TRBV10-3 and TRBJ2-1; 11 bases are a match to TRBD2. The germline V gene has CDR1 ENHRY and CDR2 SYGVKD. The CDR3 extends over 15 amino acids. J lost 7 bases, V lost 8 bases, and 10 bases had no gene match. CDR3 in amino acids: CAIRKLAGVSNEQFF. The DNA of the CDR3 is TGTGCCATCCGAAAACTAGCGGGAGTATCAAATGAGCAGTTCTTC.

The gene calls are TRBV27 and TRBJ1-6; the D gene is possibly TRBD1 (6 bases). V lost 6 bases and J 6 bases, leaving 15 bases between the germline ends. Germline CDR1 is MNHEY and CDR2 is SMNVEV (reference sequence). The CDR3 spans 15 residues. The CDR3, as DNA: TGTGCCAGCAGCCACGGGGGGCAGGGTAATTCACCCCTCCACTTT. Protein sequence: CASSHGGQGNSPLHF.

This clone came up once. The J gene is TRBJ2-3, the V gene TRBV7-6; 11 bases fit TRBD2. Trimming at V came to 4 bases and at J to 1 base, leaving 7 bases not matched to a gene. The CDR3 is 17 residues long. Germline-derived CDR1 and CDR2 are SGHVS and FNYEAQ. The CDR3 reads CASSSLAGGPGTDTQYF. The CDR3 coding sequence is TGTGCCAGCAGCTCGTTAGCGGGAGGGCCAGGCACAGATACGCAGTATTTT.

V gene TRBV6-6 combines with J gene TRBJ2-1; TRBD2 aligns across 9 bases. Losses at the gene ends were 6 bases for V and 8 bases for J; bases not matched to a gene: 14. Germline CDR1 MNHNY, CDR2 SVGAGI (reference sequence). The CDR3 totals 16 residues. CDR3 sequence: CASSPSGGRAIHEQFF. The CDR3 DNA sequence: TGTGCCAGCAGCCCCAGCGGCGGGAGGGCCATCCATGAGCAGTTCTTC.